This T cell receptor beta chain was recovered during a study of T cell responses to AZD1222 COVID-19 vaccine. Overall study findings and caveats: Within unmutated variant regions lay the reported targets of nearly half of spike-specific TCRs. Compared with day 0, the breadth and depth of the Spike-specific TCR repertoire rose significantly after two doses of AZD1222. Distributed over spike, vaccine-associated CD4 TCRs predominated at 160-218 and 743-854.

Clones were read by immunoSEQ multiplex PCR, and TCRdb kept only the in-frame ones, dropping some. Among around 95,000 clones listed, approximately 88% were seen once. Concerning this clone: Its specificity is unknown. The junction departs from germline at one end; a sequencing error may be responsible.

The CDR3 contains 17 residues. This clonotype was sampled from an adult in good health. The chain employs TRBV23-1 and TRBJ2-5, with D possibly called TRBD1 or TRBD2 (7 bases each). TRBV23-1 is marked as an open reading frame, function uncertain. The sample here was peripheral blood, taken on day 0 of AZD1222 vaccination. In DNA form, the CDR3 reads TGCGCCCGCAGTCCAGGGGGGGCAGGGGATAGCCAAGAGACCCAGTACTTC. Its translation is CARSPGGAGDSQETQYF.